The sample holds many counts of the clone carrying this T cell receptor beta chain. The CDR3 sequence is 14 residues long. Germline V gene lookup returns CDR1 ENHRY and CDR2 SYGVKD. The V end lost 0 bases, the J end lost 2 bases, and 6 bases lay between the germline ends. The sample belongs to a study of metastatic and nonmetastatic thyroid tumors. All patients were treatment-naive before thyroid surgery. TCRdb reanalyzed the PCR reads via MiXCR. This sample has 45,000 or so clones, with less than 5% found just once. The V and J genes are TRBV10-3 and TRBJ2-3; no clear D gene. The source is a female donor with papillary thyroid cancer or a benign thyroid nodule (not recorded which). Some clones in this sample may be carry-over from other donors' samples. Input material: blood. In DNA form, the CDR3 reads TGTGCCATCAGTGAGTCGCTCGACACAGATACGCAGTATTTT. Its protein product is CAISESLDTDTQYF.